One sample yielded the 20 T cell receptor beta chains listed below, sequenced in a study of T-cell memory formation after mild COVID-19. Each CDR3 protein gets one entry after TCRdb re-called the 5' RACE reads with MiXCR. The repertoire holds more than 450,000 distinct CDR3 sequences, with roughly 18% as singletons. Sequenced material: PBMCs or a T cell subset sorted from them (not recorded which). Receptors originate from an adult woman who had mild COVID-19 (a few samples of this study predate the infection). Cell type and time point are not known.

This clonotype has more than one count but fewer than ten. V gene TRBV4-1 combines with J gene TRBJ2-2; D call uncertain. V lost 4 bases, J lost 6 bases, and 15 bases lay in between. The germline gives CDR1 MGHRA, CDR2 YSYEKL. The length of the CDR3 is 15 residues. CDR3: CASSPAGRPAGELFF. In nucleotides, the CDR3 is TGCGCCAGCAGCCCGGCCGGAAGGCCGGCCGGGGAGCTGTTTTTT.

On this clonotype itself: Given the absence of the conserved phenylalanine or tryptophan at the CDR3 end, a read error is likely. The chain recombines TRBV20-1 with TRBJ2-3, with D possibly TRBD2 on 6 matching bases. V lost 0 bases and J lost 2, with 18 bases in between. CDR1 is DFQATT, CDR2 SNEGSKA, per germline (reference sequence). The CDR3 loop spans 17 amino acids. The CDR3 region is CSARDATRPPNTDTQYS. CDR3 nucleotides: TGCAGTGCTAGAGATGCGACTAGGCCTCCCAACACAGATACGCAGTATTCA.

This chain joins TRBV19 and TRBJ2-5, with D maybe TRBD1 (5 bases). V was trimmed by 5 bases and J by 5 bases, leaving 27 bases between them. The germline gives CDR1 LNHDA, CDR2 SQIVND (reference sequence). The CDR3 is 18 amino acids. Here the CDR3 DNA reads TGTGCCAGTAGTGCCCCACGATTGGGGCCCGAGTTTCCGGAGACCCAGTACTTC. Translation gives CASSAPRLGPEFPETQYF.

CDR3 protein: CASTHRVEDQPQHF. The CDR3 DNA is TGCGCCAGCACCCACAGGGTCGAGGATCAGCCCCAGCATTTT. The chain links TRBV10-2 to TRBJ1-5, with TRBD1 as a possible D gene (6 bases). V was clipped by 7 bases and J by 5 bases, with 15 bases between them. CDR3 size: 14 residues. The V gene's germline CDR1 is WSHSY and CDR2 SAAADI.

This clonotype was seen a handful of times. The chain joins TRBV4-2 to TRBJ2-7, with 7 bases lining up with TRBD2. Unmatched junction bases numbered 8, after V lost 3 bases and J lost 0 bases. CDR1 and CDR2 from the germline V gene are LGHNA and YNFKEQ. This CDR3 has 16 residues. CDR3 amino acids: CASSQPWSGASYEQYF. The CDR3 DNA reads TGTGCCAGCAGCCAGCCTTGGAGCGGGGCCTCCTACGAGCAGTACTTC.

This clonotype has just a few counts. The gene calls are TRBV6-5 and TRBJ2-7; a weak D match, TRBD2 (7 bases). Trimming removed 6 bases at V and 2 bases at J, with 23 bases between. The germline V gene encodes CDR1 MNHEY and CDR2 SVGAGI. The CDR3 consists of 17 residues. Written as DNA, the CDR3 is TGTGCCAGCAGCCGATACTCCCGGGGGGCGAGCCCCTACGAGCAGTACTTC. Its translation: CASSRYSRGASPYEQYF.

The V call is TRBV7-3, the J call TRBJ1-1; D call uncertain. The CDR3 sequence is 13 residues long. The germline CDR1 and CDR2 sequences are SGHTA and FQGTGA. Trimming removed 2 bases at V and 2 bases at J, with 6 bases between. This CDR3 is CASSLQPNTEAFF. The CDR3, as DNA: TGTGCCAGCAGCTTACAACCCAACACTGAAGCTTTCTTT.

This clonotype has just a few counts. The CDR3 region has the DNA TGTGCCAGCAGCCGCACGGGGGCTGAGCAGTTCTTC. It is translated as CASSRTGAEQFF. V is TRBV12-3 or TRBV12-4 and J is TRBJ2-1; D may match TRBD1 or TRBD2 (6 bases each). V lost 6 bases, J lost 9 bases, and 12 bases lay in between. The CDR3 has 12 residues.

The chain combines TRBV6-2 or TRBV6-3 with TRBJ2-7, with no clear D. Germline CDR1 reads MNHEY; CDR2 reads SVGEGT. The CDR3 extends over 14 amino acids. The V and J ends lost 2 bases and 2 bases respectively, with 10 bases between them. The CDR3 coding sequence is TGTGCCAGCAGTTACGATGCACAGCCCTACGAGCAGTACTTC. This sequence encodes CASSYDAQPYEQYF.

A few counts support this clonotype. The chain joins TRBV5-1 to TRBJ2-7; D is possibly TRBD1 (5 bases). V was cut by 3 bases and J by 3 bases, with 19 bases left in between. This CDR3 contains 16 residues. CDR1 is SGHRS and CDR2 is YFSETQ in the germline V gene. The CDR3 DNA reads TGCGCCAGCAGCTCCGCAGTTTGGCAGGGCGTCTACGAGCAGTACTTC. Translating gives CASSSAVWQGVYEQYF.

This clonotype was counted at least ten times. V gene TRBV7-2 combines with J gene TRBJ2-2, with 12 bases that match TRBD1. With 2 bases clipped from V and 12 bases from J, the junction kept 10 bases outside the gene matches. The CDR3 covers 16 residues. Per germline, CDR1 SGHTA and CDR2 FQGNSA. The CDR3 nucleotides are TGTGCCAGCAGCTTAAGGGACAGGGGGCCCCCCAGGAAGCTGTTTTTT. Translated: CASSLRDRGPPRKLFF.

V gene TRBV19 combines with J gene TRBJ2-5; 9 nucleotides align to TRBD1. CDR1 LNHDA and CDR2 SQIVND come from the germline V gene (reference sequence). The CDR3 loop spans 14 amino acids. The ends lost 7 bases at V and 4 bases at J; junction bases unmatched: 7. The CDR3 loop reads CASTRTGGGETQYF. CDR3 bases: TGTGCCAGTACCAGAACAGGGGGCGGAGAGACCCAGTACTTC.

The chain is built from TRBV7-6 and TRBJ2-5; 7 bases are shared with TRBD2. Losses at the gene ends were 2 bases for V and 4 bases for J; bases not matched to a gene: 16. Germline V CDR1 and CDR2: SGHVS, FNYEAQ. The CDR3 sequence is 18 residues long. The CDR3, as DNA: TGTGCCAGCAGCTTAACGGTAGGGCTAGCGGACGTCAGAGAGACCCAGTACTTC. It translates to CASSLTVGLADVRETQYF.

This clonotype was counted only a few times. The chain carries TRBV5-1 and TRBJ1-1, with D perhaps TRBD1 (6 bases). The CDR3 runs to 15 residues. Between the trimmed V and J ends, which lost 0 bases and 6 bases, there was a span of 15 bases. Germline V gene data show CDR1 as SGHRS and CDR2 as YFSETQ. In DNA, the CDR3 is TGCGCCAGCAGCTTGGAAGCGGGGGCAAGGTCTGAAGCTTTCTTT. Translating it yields CASSLEAGARSEAFF.

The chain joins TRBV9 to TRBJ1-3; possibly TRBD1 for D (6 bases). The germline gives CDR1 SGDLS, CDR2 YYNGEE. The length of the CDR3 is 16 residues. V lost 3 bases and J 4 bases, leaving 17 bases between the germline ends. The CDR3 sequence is CASSASTGHSGNTIYF. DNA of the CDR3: TGTGCCAGCAGCGCATCGACAGGCCACTCGGGAAACACCATATATTTT.

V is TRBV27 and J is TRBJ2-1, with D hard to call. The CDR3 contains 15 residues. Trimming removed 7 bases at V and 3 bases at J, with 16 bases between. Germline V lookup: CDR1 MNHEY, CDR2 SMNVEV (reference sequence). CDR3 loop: CASTPSVGSYNEQFF. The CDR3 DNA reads TGTGCCAGCACCCCTTCGGTCGGCAGCTACAATGAGCAGTTCTTC.

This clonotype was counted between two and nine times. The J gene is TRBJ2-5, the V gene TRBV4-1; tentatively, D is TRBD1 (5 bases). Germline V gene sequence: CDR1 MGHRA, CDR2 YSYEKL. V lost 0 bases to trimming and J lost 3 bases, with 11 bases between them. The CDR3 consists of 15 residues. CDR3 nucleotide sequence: TGCGCCAGCAGCCAAGATGTAGGCAGGGAAGAGACCCAGTACTTC. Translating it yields CASSQDVGREETQYF.

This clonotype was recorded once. The CDR3 nucleotides read TGTGCCAGCTCAGTTAGCGGGTGGAGCACAGATACGCAGTATTTT. Residues: CASSVSGWSTDTQYF. The rearrangement uses TRBV18 and TRBJ2-3; the match to TRBD2 covers 7 bases. Germline V gives CDR1 KGHSH, CDR2 LQKENI. This CDR3 contains 15 residues. With V trimmed by 5 bases and J by 0 bases, 5 bases remained unmatched.

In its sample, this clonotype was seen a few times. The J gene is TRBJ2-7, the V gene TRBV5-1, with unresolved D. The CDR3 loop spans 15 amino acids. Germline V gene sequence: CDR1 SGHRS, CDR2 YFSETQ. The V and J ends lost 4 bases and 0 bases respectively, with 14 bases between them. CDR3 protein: CASSPGSLTSYEQYF. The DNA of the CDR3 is TGCGCCAGCAGCCCTGGCAGCCTCACCTCCTACGAGCAGTACTTC.

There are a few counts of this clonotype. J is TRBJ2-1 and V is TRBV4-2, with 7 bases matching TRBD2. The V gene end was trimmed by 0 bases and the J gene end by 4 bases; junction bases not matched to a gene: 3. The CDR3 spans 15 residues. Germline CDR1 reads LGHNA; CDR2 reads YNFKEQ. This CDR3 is CASSQEGRVYNEQFF. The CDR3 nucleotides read TGTGCCAGCAGCCAAGAGGGGAGGGTTTACAATGAGCAGTTCTTC.